The 24 T cell receptor beta chains reported below all come from one sample, sequenced in a study of CD8 T cells in ankylosing spondylitis. One entry per CDR3 protein, called by TCRdb with MiXCR from the 5' RACE reads. The sample lists approximately 16,000 distinct CDR3 sequences, roughly 8% occurring once. Sequencing was done on a sample of blood. The receptors stem from a male donor with ankylosing spondylitis or in good health (not recorded which).

In this sample, this clonotype turned up many times. The V call is TRBV29-1, the J call TRBJ2-1; TRBD2 matches at 10 bases. Germline V gene lookup returns CDR1 SQVTM and CDR2 ANQGSEA. With 1 base clipped from V and 6 bases from J, the junction kept 3 bases outside the gene matches. The CDR3 sequence is 14 residues long. The CDR3 DNA follows: TGCAGCGTTGAAGGGGGACTAGCGCGCAATGAGCAGTTCTTC. It yields the protein CSVEGGLARNEQFF.

The rearrangement links TRBV7-2 to TRBJ2-2; D possibly uses TRBD1 or TRBD2 (5 bases each). V lost 3 bases to trimming and J lost 0 bases, with 11 bases between them. The CDR3 length is 16 residues. The V gene's germline CDR1 is SGHTA and CDR2 FQGNSA. The CDR3 spells CASSLFGGPNTGELFF. The CDR3 DNA reads as TGTGCCAGCAGCTTGTTTGGGGGACCGAACACCGGGGAGCTGTTTTTT.

This clonotype was detected many times. V gene TRBV6-5 combines with J gene TRBJ2-7, with unresolved D. V lost 8 bases to trimming and J lost 2 bases, with 7 bases between them. This CDR3 region has 11 residues. Per the germline V gene, CDR1 is MNHEY and CDR2 is SVGAGI. In nucleotides, the CDR3 is TGTGCCAGCGGGAACACCTACGAGCAGTACTTC. As protein: CASGNTYEQYF.

There are many counts of this clonotype. The rearrangement joins TRBV27 to TRBJ2-2; D is uncertain. Germline-derived CDR1 and CDR2 are MNHEY and SMNVEV (reference sequence). Trimming removed 2 bases at V and 6 bases at J, with 10 bases between. This CDR3 region has 14 residues. The DNA of the CDR3 is TGTGCCAGCAGTTTAAGGTCGTCACCCGGGGAGCTGTTTTTT. Amino acids: CASSLRSSPGELFF.

The sample holds a few counts of this clonotype. The chain links TRBV5-1 to TRBJ2-1; unclear D gene. V lost 4 bases to trimming and J lost 4 bases, with 18 bases between them. Germline V CDR1 and CDR2: SGHRS, YFSETQ. The CDR3 has 16 amino acids. The CDR3 sequence: CASSPGPPMGYNEQFF. The DNA for the CDR3 is TGCGCCAGCAGCCCCGGACCACCGATGGGTTACAATGAGCAGTTCTTC.

This chain links TRBV5-6 with TRBJ2-7; weak D call: TRBD1 (5 bases). The CDR3 contains 11 residues. Germline loops: CDR1 SGHDT, CDR2 YYEEEE. The V end lost 4 bases, the J end lost 6 bases, and 8 bases lay between the germline ends. CDR3 bases: TGTGCCAGCAGCCGTACAGGCGAGCAGTACTTC. This translates into CASSRTGEQYF.

In this sample, this clonotype turned up many times. The rearrangement links TRBV12-3 or TRBV12-4 to TRBJ1-2; D is unclear. The length of the CDR3 is 12 residues. Trimming took 3 bases from V and 2 from J, leaving 4 bases between them. DNA for the CDR3: TGTGCCAGCAGTTTGATGAACTATGGCTACACCTTC. It yields the protein CASSLMNYGYTF.

This clonotype was seen only a few times. The gene calls are TRBV5-1 and TRBJ2-2, with 9 nucleotides matching TRBD1. The CDR3 spans 14 residues. After removal of 4 bases from V and 4 bases from J, the junction contained 2 bases not matched to a gene. Germline CDR1 reads SGHRS; CDR2 reads YFSETQ. The CDR3 here is CASSGTGSTGELFF. The CDR3 nucleotides read TGCGCCAGCAGCGGGACAGGGTCCACCGGGGAGCTGTTTTTT.

This chain joins TRBV29-1 and TRBJ1-3, with 10 nucleotides matching TRBD1. This CDR3 has 16 residues. The ends lost 3 bases at V and 1 base at J; junction bases unmatched: 6. CDR1 SQVTM and CDR2 ANQGSEA come from the germline V gene. The CDR3 is CSVDSRDRGSGNTIYF. CDR3 coding DNA: TGCAGCGTTGACAGCCGGGACAGGGGTTCTGGAAACACCATATATTTT.

This chain uses TRBV7-4 with TRBJ2-3, with D maybe TRBD2 (5 bases). The V gene's germline CDR1 is SGHVT and CDR2 SQSDAQ. The V end lost 5 bases, the J end lost 2 bases, and 14 bases lay between the germline ends. The CDR3 runs to 15 residues. The DNA for the CDR3 is TGTGCCAGCAGCCCTCGGGAACAAAACACAGATACGCAGTATTTT. It translates to CASSPREQNTDTQYF. The full variable domain, rest sourced from reference TRBV7-4 and TRBJ2-3, is GAGVSQSPRYKVAKRGRDVALRCDSISGHVTLYWYRQTLGQGSEVLTYSQSDAQRDKSGRPSGRFSAERPERSVSTLKIQRTEQGDSAVYLCASSPREQNTDTQYFGPGTRLTVL.

This clonotype was seen repeatedly, ten times or more. The genes are TRBV5-1 and TRBJ2-1; D not resolved. The CDR3 contains 16 residues. Germline values: CDR1 SGHRS, CDR2 YFSETQ. V lost 0 bases and J 8 bases, leaving 18 bases between the germline ends. The CDR3 sequence: CASSLGGSQYSDEQFF. As DNA, the CDR3 is TGCGCCAGCAGCTTGGGTGGATCTCAATACAGTGATGAGCAGTTCTTC.

This clonotype was detected many times. The chain uses TRBV28 and TRBJ1-4; 9 positions agree with TRBD1. The CDR3 is 15 residues long. The junction had 10 bases not matched to a gene; V was cut back by 6 bases and J by 8 bases. The germline CDR1 and CDR2 sequences are MDHEN and SYDVKM. As DNA, the CDR3 is TGTGCCAGCAGGACCGGGGGACAGGGATTGGAAAAACTGTTTTTT. The encoded protein is CASRTGGQGLEKLFF.

This rearrangement joins TRBV29-1 to TRBJ2-3, with TRBD2 matching 7 bases. Germline V CDR1 and CDR2: SQVTM, ANQGSEA. The V gene end was trimmed by 4 bases and the J gene end by 6 bases; junction bases not matched to a gene: 7. The CDR3 loop spans 13 amino acids. CDR3 bases: TGCAGCGTTGGGTCAAGGGGAGGGGATACGCAGTATTTT. Amino acids: CSVGSRGGDTQYF.

This chain connects TRBV7-9 to TRBJ2-5; D is unresolved. Trimming pared 1 base from V and 7 bases from J, leaving 4 bases between. The CDR3 length is 11 residues. Germline V gene data show CDR1 as SEHNR and CDR2 as FQNEAQ (reference sequence). The chain's CDR3 is CASSLGVTQYF. CDR3 bases: TGTGCCAGCAGCTTAGGAGTGACCCAGTACTTC.

The sample holds many counts of this clonotype. V gene TRBV5-1 combines with J gene TRBJ2-2, with unresolved D. Germline CDR1 and CDR2: SGHRS and YFSETQ. V lost 0 bases and J 7 bases, leaving 10 bases between the germline ends. The CDR3 spans 14 residues. The CDR3 sequence: CASSLAVTIGELFF. CDR3 coding DNA: TGCGCCAGCAGCTTGGCGGTAACCATCGGGGAGCTGTTTTTT.

This sequence joins TRBV7-8 and TRBJ2-1; TRBD1 agrees at 10 bases. Germline V gives CDR1 SGHVS, CDR2 FQNEAQ. This CDR3 spans 15 amino acids. V lost 4 bases to trimming and J lost 6 bases; unmatched junction nucleotides: 6. The CDR3 DNA follows: TGTGCCAGCAGCTATCCGGGACAGGGGATCAATGAGCAGTTCTTC. Translated, it gives CASSYPGQGINEQFF.

The chain carries TRBV3-1 and TRBJ1-4, with D unresolved. Trimming removed 1 base from V and 8 bases from J, with 11 bases in between. CDR3 length: 14 amino acids. Germline V gives CDR1 LGHDT, CDR2 YNNKEL (reference sequence). In DNA form, the CDR3 reads TGTGCCAGCAGCCAAGGGGATCCCGGGGAAAAACTGTTTTTT. It encodes CASSQGDPGEKLFF.

In its sample, this clonotype was seen a few times. The chain has TRBV10-3 and TRBJ1-1; no firm D call. V lost 10 bases and J lost 7, with 19 bases in between. Germline V lookup: CDR1 ENHRY, CDR2 SYGVKD. The CDR3 consists of 13 residues. The CDR3 loop is CATPTLLGDEAFF. CDR3 sequence (DNA): TGTGCCACCCCTACATTACTCGGCGATGAAGCTTTCTTT.

This clonotype was observed a few times. This sequence joins TRBV20-1 and TRBJ2-1; 8 nucleotides match TRBD2. Per germline, CDR1 DFQATT and CDR2 SNEGSKA (reference sequence). V lost 6 bases to trimming and J lost 5 bases; unmatched junction nucleotides: 9. The CDR3 sequence is 14 residues long. In nucleotides, the CDR3 is TGCAGTGCCCCCTTGCGGGGGGAACACAATGAGCAGTTCTTC. Encoded protein: CSAPLRGEHNEQFF.

This chain links TRBV29-1 with TRBJ2-7; 10 bases align to TRBD2. The germline V gene encodes CDR1 SQVTM and CDR2 ANQGSEA. With 4 bases clipped from V and 3 bases from J, the junction kept 6 bases outside the gene matches. The CDR3 is 14 residues long. CDR3 sequence: CSVARTSGNYEQYF. In nucleotides, the CDR3 is TGCAGCGTTGCTAGAACTAGCGGGAACTACGAGCAGTACTTC.

Ten or more counts support this clonotype. V and J are TRBV12-3 or TRBV12-4 and TRBJ2-5, with 11 bases fitting TRBD1. V was pared by 4 bases and J by 4 bases, with 5 bases of the junction left unmatched. The CDR3 runs to 15 residues. CDR3 sequence reads: CASSSVDRGRETQYF. CDR3 nucleotide sequence: TGTGCCAGCAGTTCTGTGGACAGGGGGCGAGAGACCCAGTACTTC.

The V gene is TRBV3-1, the J gene TRBJ1-2; 8 nucleotides match TRBD1. CDR1 and CDR2 (germline): LGHDT, YNNKEL (reference sequence). The CDR3 totals 15 residues. The V segment lost 5 bases and the J segment 0 bases; nucleotides outside the gene matches: 5. CDR3 sequence (DNA): TGTGCCAGCAGCAAGCCCAGGGGGCCTAACTATGGCTACACCTTC. Protein: CASSKPRGPNYGYTF.

This clonotype was recorded a few times. The rearrangement links TRBV7-2 to TRBJ2-7; tentatively, D is TRBD2 (5 bases). V was pared by 0 bases and J by 9 bases, with 18 bases between. Germline lookup yields CDR1 SGHTA and CDR2 FQGNSA. The CDR3 consists of 15 residues. CDR3 coding DNA: TGTGCCAGCAGCTTAGCGGGGAGCGGCCTGGAACGGCAGTACTTC. It yields the protein CASSLAGSGLERQYF. Supplemented by reference TRBV7-2 and TRBJ2-7, the full variable domain reads GAGVSQSPSNKVTEKGKDVELRCDPISGHTALYWYRQSLGQGLEFLIYFQGNSAPDKSGLPSDRFSAERTGGSVSTLTIQRTQQEDSAVYLCASSLAGSGLERQYFGPGTRLTVT.

At least ten counts were recorded for this clonotype. The V call is TRBV6-5, the J call TRBJ1-4, with D possibly TRBD1 on 6 matching bases. The CDR3 covers 15 residues. V lost 5 bases and J 8 bases, leaving 18 bases between the germline ends. Germline CDR1 and CDR2: MNHEY and SVGAGI. CDR3: CASSPRGGGKEKLFF. The CDR3 coding sequence is TGTGCCAGCAGTCCCCGTGGAGGGGGTAAGGAAAAACTGTTTTTT.